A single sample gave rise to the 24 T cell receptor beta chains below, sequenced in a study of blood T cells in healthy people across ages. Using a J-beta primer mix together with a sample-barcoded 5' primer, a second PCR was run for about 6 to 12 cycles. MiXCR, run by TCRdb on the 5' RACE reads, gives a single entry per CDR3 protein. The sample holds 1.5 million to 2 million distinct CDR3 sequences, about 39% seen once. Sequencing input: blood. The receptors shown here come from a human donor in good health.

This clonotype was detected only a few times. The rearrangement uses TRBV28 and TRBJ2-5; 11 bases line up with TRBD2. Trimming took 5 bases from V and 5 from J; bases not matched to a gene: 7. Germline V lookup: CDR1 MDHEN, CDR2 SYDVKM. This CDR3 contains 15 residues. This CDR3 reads CASSGSGGARETQYF. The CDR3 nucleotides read TGTGCCAGCAGTGGTAGCGGGGGGGCGAGGGAGACCCAGTACTTC.

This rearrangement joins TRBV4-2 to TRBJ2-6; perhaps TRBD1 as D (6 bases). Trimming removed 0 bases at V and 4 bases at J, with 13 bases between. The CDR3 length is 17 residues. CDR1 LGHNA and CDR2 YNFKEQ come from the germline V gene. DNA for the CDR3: TGTGCCAGCAGCCAAGATTTGATAGGGGGAGGGGCCAACGTCCTGACTTTC. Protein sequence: CASSQDLIGGGANVLTF.

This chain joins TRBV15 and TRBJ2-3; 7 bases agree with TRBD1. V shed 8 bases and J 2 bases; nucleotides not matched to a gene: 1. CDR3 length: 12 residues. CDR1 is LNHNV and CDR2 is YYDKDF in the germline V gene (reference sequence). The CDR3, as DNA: TGTGCCACCGGGACAGACACAGATACGCAGTATTTT. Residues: CATGTDTDTQYF.

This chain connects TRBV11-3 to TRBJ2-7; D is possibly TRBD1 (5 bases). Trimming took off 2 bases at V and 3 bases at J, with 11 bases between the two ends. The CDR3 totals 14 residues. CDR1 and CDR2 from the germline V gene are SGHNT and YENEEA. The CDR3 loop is CASSLLGPLYEQYF. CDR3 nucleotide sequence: TGTGCCAGCAGCTTATTGGGGCCCCTCTACGAGCAGTACTTC.

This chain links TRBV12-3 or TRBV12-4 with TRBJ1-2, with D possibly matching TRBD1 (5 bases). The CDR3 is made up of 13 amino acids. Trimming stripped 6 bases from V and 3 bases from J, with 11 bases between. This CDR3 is CASSRGVYYGYTF. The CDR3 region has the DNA TGTGCCAGCAGCCGAGGGGTTTACTATGGCTACACCTTC.

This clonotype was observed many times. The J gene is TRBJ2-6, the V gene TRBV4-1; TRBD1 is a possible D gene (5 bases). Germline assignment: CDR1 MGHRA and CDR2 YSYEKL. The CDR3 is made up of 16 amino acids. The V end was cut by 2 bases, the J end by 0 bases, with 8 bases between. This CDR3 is CASSQPTVSGANVLTF. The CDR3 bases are TGCGCCAGCAGCCAACCGACAGTCTCTGGGGCCAACGTCCTGACTTTC.

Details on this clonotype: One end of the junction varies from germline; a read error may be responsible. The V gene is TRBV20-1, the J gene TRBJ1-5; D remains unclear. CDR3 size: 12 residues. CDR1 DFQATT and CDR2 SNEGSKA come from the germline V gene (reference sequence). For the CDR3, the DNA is TGCAGTGCTAGAGATAGCAATCAGCTCCAGCATTTT. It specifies CSARDSNQLQHF.

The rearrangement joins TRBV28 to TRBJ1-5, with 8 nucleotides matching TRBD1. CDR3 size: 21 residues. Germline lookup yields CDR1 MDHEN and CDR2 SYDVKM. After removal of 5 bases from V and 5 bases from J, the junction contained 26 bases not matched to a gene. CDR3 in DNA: TGTGCCAGCAGTCTCGTTATTCAATTAGATCCGGGACAGGAGATTCATCAGCCCCAGCATTTT. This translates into CASSLVIQLDPGQEIHQPQHF.

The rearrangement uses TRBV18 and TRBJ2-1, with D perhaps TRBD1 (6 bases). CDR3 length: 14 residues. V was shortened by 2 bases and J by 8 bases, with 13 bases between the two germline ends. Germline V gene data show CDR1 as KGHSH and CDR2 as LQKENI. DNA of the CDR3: TGTGCCAGCTCACCAACTTTCAGGGGTCATGAGCAGTTCTTC. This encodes CASSPTFRGHEQFF.

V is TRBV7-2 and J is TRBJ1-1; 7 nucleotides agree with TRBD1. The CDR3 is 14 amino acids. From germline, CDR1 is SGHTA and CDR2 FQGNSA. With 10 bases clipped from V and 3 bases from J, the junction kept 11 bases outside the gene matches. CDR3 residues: CATRTGGEDTEAFF. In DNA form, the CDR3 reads TGTGCCACACGGACAGGTGGTGAGGACACTGAAGCTTTCTTT.

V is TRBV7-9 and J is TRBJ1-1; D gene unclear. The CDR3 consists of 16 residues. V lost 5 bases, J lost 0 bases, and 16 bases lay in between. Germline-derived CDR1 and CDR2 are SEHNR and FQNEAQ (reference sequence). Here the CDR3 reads CASSPWKGRMNTEAFF. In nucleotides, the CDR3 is TGTGCCAGCAGCCCCTGGAAGGGCAGGATGAACACTGAAGCTTTCTTT.

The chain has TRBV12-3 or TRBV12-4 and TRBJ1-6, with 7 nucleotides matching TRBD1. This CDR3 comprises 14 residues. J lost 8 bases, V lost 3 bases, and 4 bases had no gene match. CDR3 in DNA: TGTGCCAGCAGTTTGGGGACAGCCGATTCACCCCTCCACTTT. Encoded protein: CASSLGTADSPLHF.

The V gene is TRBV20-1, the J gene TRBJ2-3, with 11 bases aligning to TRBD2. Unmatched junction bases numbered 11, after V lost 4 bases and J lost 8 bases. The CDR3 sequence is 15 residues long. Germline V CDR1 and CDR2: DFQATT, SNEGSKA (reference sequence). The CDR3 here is CSAIAFSGGDSTQYF. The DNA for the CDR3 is TGCAGTGCTATTGCGTTTAGCGGGGGGGATTCTACGCAGTATTTT.

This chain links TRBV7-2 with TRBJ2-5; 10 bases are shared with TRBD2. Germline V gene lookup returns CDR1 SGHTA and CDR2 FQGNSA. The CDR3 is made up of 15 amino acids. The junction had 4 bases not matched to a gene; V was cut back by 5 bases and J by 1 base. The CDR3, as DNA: TGTGCCAGCAGCGTTACTAGCGGGGCCCAAGAGACCCAGTACTTC. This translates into CASSVTSGAQETQYF.

CDR3 DNA: TGTGCCAGCAGCGTAAACGACATACTGAACACTGAAGCTTTCTTT. It yields the protein CASSVNDILNTEAFF. The gene calls are TRBV9 and TRBJ1-1; D gene unclear. Germline V lookup: CDR1 SGDLS, CDR2 YYNGEE. V lost 1 base, J lost 0 bases, and 10 bases lay in between. The CDR3 is 15 amino acids.

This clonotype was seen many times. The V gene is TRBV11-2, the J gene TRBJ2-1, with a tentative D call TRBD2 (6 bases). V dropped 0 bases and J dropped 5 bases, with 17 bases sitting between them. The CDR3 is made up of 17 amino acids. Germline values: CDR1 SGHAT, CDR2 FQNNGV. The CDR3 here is CASSLEAGLAANNEQFF. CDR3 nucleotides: TGTGCCAGCAGCTTAGAGGCGGGGCTAGCCGCAAACAATGAGCAGTTCTTC.

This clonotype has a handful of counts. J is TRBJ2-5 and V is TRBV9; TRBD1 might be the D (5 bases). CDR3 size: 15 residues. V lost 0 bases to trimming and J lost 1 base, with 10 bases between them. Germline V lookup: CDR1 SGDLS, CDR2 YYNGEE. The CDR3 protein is CASSVERDSQETQYF. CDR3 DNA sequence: TGTGCCAGCAGCGTAGAACGTGACAGCCAAGAGACCCAGTACTTC.

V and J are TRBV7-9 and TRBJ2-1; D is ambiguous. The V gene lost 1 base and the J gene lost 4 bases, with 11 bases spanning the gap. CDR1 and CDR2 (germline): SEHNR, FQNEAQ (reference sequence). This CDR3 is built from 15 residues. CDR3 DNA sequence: TGTGCCAGCAGCTTAGTTGGTGAGGTTTACAATGAGCAGTTCTTC. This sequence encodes CASSLVGEVYNEQFF.

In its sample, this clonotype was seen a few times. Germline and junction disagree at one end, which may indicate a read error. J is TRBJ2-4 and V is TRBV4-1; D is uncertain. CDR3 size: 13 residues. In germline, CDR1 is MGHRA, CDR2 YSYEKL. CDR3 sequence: CASSQVAKNIRYF. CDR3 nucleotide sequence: TGCGCCAGCAGCCAAGTCGCCAAAAACATTCGGTACTTC.

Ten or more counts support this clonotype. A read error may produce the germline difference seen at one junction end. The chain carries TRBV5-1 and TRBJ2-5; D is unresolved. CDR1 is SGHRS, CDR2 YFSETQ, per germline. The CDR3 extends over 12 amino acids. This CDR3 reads CASSFGEETQYF. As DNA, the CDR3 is TGTGCCAGCAGTTTCGGCGAAGAGACCCAGTACTTC.

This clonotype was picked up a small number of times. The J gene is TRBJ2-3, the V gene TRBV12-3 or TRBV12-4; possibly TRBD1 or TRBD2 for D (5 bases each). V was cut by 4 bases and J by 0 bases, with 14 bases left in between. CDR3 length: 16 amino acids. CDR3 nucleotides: TGTGCCAGCAGTTACCGGGGCGGAACTAGCACAGATACGCAGTATTTT. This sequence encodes CASSYRGGTSTDTQYF.

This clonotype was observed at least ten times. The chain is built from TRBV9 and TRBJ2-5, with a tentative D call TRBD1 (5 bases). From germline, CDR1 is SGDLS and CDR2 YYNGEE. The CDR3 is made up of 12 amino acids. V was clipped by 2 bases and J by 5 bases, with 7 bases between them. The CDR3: CASSVSGETQYF. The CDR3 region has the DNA TGTGCCAGCAGCGTTTCAGGGGAGACCCAGTACTTC.

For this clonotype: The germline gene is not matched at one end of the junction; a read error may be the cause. CDR3 protein: CAISPDSSYEQYF. In DNA, the CDR3 is TGTGCTATCAGTCCGGACAGCTCCTACGAGCAGTACTTC. The chain has TRBV10-3 and TRBJ2-7; D is perhaps TRBD1 (6 bases). Germline V gene sequence: CDR1 ENHRY, CDR2 SYGVKD. The CDR3 covers 13 residues.

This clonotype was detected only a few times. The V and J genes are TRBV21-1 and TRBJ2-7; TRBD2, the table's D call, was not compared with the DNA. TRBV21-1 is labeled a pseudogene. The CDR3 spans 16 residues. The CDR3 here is CASSKEQRRVLDEQYF. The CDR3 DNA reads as TGTGCCAGCAGCAAAGAACAGCGGAGGGTACTTGACGAGCAGTACTTC.